This T cell receptor beta chain was obtained from a study of T cell responses to AZD1222 COVID-19 vaccine. A note on this clone: Its antigen is unidentified.

Germline V gene data show CDR1 as SNHLY and CDR2 as FYNNEI. The CDR3 totals 12 residues. Trimming took 6 bases from V and 2 from J, leaving 8 bases between them. Study-level findings and limits: CD4 TCRs associated with vaccination spanned spike, dominating at 160-218 and 743-854. Repertoire samples came only from after the peak T cell response. The number of AZD1222 recipients seropositive at baseline was only 6 or 7. Nearly half of spike-specific TCRs reportedly go after variant regions that carry no mutations.

Sequenced by immunoSEQ multiplex PCR; TCRdb stores in-frame clones only, minus some. The data contain approximately 170,000 clones, around 90% of them singletons. This specimen was peripheral blood, taken on day 0 of AZD1222 vaccination. V usage is TRBV2 and J usage is TRBJ2-7; D is ambiguous. The sequence was collected from an adult in good health. The CDR3 is CASSLQAYEQYF. CDR3 DNA sequence: TGTGCCAGCAGCCTCCAGGCCTACGAGCAGTACTTC.